This T cell receptor beta chain was found in a study of regulatory T cells in long-lasting Graves disease. General observations from the study: Persistent Graves' patients showed a TCR diversity that was lower than that of newly diagnosed ones. Few sampled subjects may have lowered accuracy.

Arm-PCR of CDR3 regions and iRepertoire HTBI primers were used to build TCR beta libraries. TCRdb reprocessed the multiplex PCR reads via MiXCR and lists one record per CDR3 protein. The sample contains about 460,000 distinct CDR3 sequences, 22% of which appear only once. The time point here: persistent/refractory GD, antithyroid drugs over 5 years with positive TRAb. The TCR library was made from RNA extracted from PBMCs. J gave up 3 bases and V 5 bases, and 4 bases lay outside the gene matches. This CDR3 spans 15 amino acids. The germline V gene encodes CDR1 SEHNR and CDR2 FQNEAQ (reference sequence). This clonotype was found many times. The antigen is unknown.

The source material was peripheral blood mononuclear cells (PBMCs), sampled when the disease was refractory, from a patient treated with antithyroid drugs. V usage is TRBV7-9 and J usage is TRBJ2-7; 13 bases match TRBD2. The receptor was derived from a female donor with Graves disease. The CDR3 loop reads CASSTGLAGVYEQYF. The CDR3 DNA is TGTGCCAGCAGCACAGGACTAGCGGGGGTCTACGAGCAGTACTTC.